This TCR beta chain came from a study of PD-L1 blockade in urothelial cancer. The data were produced by immunoSEQ multiplex PCR, yet TCRdb's version contains in-frame clones alone and is incomplete. The top ten clones hold approximately 1.5% of a sample with 45,000 to 55,000 clones, more than 75% of them seen once. Time point: pretreatment peripheral blood. Sequences were derived from PBMCs, sampled around atezolizumab (anti-PD-L1) treatment. The source is a man in his fifties with urothelial cancer.

The CDR3 DNA reads as TGTGCCAGCAGCTTCCCCCGGACTAGCGGGTCGTACGAGCAGTACTTC. Its protein is CASSFPRTSGSYEQYF. The chain joins TRBV7-9 to TRBJ2-7; 11 bases are a match to TRBD2. CDR1 SEHNR and CDR2 FQNEAQ come from the germline V gene (reference sequence). Trimming at V came to 3 bases and at J to 4 bases, leaving 8 bases not matched to a gene. The CDR3 runs 16 residues.